Following are 4 T cell receptor beta chains from one sample sequenced in a study of chemoradiotherapy in HPV16-positive cancers. Profiled with immunoSEQ multiplex PCR; TCRdb holds only in-frame clones, not every one. Here the sample spans 5,500 to 6,500 clones, about 91% being singletons. This specimen consisted of blood, obtained from a patient who underwent chemoradiotherapy. Receptors were obtained from a human donor with HPV-associated anogenital cancer.

The rearrangement links TRBV28 to TRBJ2-3; 12 bases fit TRBD2. The V segment lost 5 bases and the J segment 1 base; nucleotides outside the gene matches: 4. Germline V gene data show CDR1 as MDHEN and CDR2 as SYDVKM. This CDR3 is built from 16 residues. Here the CDR3 DNA reads TGTGCCAGCAGTCCTCTAGCGGGAGGGGGCACAGATACGCAGTATTTT. This encodes CASSPLAGGGTDTQYF.

The table lists this clone with a few counts. The chain recombines TRBV4-1 with TRBJ2-3, with 15 bases that match TRBD2. Germline V CDR1 and CDR2: MGHRA, YSYEKL. The junction had 7 bases not matched to a gene; V was cut back by 5 bases and J by 10 bases. The CDR3 sequence is 15 residues long. CDR3 nucleotides: TGCGCCAGCAGCGAACCCGGGACTAGCGGGGGGTCGCAGTATTTT. It translates to CASSEPGTSGGSQYF.

This sequence joins TRBV18 and TRBJ1-1, with D perhaps matching TRBD1 (6 bases). CDR3 size: 13 residues. Germline lookup yields CDR1 KGHSH and CDR2 LQKENI. Trimming took off 3 bases at V and 4 bases at J, with 9 bases between the two ends. CDR3 amino acids: CASSPRGGTEAFF. The CDR3 nucleotides read TGTGCCAGCTCACCGAGGGGGGGCACTGAAGCTTTCTTT.

CDR3 in amino acids: CASSLGRANTGELFF. The CDR3 DNA follows: TGTGCCAGCAGCTTAGGAAGGGCTAACACCGGGGAGCTGTTTTTT. The chain has TRBV7-2 and TRBJ2-2, with D hard to call. The CDR3 length is 15 residues. V lost 1 base and J lost 2, with 8 bases in between. Per germline, CDR1 SGHTA and CDR2 FQGNSA. Drawing the rest from reference TRBV7-2 and TRBJ2-2, the complete variable domain is GAGVSQSPSNKVTEKGKDVELRCDPISGHTALYWYRQSLGQGLEFLIYFQGNSAPDKSGLPSDRFSAERTGGSVSTLTIQRTQQEDSAVYLCASSLGRANTGELFFGEGSRLTVL.